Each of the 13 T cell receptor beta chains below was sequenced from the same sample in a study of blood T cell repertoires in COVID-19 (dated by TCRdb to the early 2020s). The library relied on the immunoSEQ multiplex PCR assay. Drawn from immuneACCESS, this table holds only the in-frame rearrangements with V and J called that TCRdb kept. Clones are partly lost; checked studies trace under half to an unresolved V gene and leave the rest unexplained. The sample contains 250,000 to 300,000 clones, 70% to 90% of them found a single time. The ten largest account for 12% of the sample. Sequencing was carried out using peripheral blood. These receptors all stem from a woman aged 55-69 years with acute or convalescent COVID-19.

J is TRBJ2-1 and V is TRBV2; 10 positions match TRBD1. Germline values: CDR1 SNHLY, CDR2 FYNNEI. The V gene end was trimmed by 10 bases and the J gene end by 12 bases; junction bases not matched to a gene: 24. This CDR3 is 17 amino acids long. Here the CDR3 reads CATYLTPGQGSVVGQFF. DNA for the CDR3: TGTGCCACCTACCTCACCCCGGGACAGGGGTCAGTAGTAGGGCAGTTCTTC.

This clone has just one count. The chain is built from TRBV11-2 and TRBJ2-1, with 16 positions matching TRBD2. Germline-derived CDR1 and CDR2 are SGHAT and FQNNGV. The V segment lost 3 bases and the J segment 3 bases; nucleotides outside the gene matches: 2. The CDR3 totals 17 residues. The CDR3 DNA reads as TGTGCCAGCAGCTTTGGGACTAGCGGGAGGGGCTACAATGAGCAGTTCTTC. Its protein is CASSFGTSGRGYNEQFF.

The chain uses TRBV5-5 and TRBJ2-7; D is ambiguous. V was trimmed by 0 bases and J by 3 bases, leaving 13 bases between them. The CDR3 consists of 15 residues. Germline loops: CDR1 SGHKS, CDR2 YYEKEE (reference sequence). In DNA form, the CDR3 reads TGTGCCAGCAGCTTGGCGGCCAGCGAACTCTACGAGCAGTACTTC. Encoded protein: CASSLAASELYEQYF.

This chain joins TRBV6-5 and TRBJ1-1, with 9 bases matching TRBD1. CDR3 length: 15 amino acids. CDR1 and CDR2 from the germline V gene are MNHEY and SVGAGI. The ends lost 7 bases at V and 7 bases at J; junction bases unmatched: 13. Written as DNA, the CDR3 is TGTGCCAGCACCACAGGGGGCGCGGGTCGTTTTGAAGCTTTCTTT. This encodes CASTTGGAGRFEAFF.

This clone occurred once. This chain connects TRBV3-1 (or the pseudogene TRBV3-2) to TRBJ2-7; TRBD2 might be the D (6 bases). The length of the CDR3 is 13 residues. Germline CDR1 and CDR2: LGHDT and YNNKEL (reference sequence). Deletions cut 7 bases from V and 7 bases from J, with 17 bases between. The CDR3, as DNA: TGTGCCAGCACCCGAGCCGATGGGGGGGAGCAGTACTTC. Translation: CASTRADGGEQYF.

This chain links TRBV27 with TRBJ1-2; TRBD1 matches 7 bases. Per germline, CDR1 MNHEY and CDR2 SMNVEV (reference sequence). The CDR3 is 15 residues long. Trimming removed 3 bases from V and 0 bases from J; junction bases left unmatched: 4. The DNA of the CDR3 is TGTGCCAGCAGTTTCACAGGGGTAGCTAACTATGGCTACACCTTC. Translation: CASSFTGVANYGYTF.

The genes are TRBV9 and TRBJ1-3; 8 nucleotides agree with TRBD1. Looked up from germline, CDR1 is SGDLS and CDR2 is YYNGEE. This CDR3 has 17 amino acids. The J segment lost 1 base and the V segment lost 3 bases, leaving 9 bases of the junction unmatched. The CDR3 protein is CASSGPMTGVSGNTIYF. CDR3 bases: TGTGCCAGCAGCGGCCCGATGACAGGGGTATCTGGAAACACCATATATTTT.

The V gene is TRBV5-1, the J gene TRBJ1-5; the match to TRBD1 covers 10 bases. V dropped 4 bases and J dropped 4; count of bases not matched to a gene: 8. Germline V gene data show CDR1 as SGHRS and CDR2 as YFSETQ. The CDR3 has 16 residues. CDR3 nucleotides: TGCGCCAGCAGCCCGCAAGGACAGGGGGTAAATCAGCCCCAGCATTTT. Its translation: CASSPQGQGVNQPQHF.

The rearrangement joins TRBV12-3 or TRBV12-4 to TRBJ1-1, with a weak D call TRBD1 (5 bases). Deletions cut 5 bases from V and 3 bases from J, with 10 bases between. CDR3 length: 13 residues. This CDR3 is CASSIRQHTEAFF. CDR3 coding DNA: TGTGCCAGCAGTATAAGACAGCACACTGAAGCTTTCTTT.

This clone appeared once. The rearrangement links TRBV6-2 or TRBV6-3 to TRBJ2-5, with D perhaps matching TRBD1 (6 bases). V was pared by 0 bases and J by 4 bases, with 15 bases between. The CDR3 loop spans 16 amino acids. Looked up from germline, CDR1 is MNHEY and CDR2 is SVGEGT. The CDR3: CASSYSKAGEVETQYF. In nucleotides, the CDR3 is TGTGCCAGCAGTTACTCGAAGGCAGGGGAAGTAGAGACCCAGTACTTC.

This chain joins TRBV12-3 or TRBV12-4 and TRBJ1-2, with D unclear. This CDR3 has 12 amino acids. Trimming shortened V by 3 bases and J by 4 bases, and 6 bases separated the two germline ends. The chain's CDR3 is CASSFYLYGYTF. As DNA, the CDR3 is TGTGCCAGCAGTTTTTATCTCTATGGCTACACCTTC.

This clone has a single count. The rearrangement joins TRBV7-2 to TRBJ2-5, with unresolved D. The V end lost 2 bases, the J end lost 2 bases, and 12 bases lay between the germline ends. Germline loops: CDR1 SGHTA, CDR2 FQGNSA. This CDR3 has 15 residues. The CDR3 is CASSLWVTAQETQYF. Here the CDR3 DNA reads TGTGCCAGCAGCTTATGGGTAACAGCTCAAGAGACCCAGTACTTC.

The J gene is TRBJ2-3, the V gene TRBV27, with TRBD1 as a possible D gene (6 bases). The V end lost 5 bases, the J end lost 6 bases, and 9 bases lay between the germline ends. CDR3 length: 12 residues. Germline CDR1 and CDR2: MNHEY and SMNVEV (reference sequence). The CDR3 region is CASSPRGDTQYF. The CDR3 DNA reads TGTGCCAGCAGTCCAAGGGGGGATACGCAGTATTTT.